Following are 7 T cell receptor beta chains from one sample sequenced in a study of tissue T cells after allogeneic stem cell transplantation. The sample's time point: mouse harvest day 7 after allogeneic transplant. Tail vein injection delivered 10^7 T-cell-depleted bone marrow cells and 10^6 splenic CD5+ T cells. Libraries were prepared by immunoSEQ multiplex PCR; TCRdb keeps only in-frame clonotypes and omits some of them. The table shows 2,200 or so clones, with around 55% occurring only once. The sample consisted of liver tissue. These receptors were collected from a female BALB/c mouse given C57BL/6 T cells with graft-versus-host disease after an allogeneic hematopoietic cell transplant.

Sample share makes this clone large. The gene names given are mouse names. This CDR3 reads CASSLDRGGDQDTQYF. Incomplete CDR3 DNA: TGTGCAAGCAGCTTAGACAGGGGAGGGGACCAAGACACCCAGTAC. The V call is TRBV16, the J call TRBJ2-5; D is perhaps TRBD1 (6 bases). The sequenced fragment ends 1 residue before the CDR3 boundary, so the rest is inferred from the germline J gene. From germline, CDR1 is SGHSA and CDR2 FRNQAP. This CDR3 region has 16 residues. V gave up 0 bases and J gave up 1 base, with 11 bases separating them.

This clone showed up just a few times. Genes and germline come from the mouse. The CDR3 loop reads CASSQEVYSGNTLYF. Incomplete CDR3 DNA: TGTGCCAGCAGCCAAGAGGTCTATTCTGGAAATACGCTCTAT. The genes are TRBV5 and TRBJ1-3, with no clear D. The CDR3 end falls 1 residue outside the read, so it is completed with the germline J gene. Trimming left V 0 bases short and J 0 bases short, with 6 bases between. The CDR3 has 15 residues. Germline assignment: CDR1 LGHNA and CDR2 YNLKQL (reference sequence).

Turning to this clone: Gene names refer to mouse genes. The CDR3 goes on 1 residue after the read ends, and that part is filled in from the germline J gene. V gene TRBV26 combines with J gene TRBJ2-5, with D unclear. Germline CDR1 is KGHPV and CDR2 is FQNQEV (reference sequence). This CDR3 is 14 amino acids long. Trimming cost V 6 bases and J 5 bases, with 15 bases left between them. CDR3 region: CASSLPRGGDTQYF. The DNA read from the CDR3 is TGTGCCAGCAGCCTCCCCCGCGGCGGAGACACCCAGTAC.

To note about this clone: All gene names here are mouse names. The CDR3 goes on 1 residue after the read ends, and that part is filled in from the germline J gene. The chain links TRBV26 to TRBJ2-7, with D maybe TRBD1 (6 bases). Germline V lookup: CDR1 KGHPV, CDR2 FQNQEV (reference sequence). The CDR3 runs to 12 residues. The germline V and J ends were trimmed by 6 bases and 4 bases, with 10 bases remaining between them. The sequenced part of the CDR3 DNA is TGTGCCAGCAGCCCGGGACAATATGAACAGTAC. Translated: CASSPGQYEQY. The complete CDR3 sequence is CASSPGQYEQYF.

Only a few counts were recorded for this clone. Germline and genes: mouse. The read ends 1 residue early relative to the CDR3; the germline J gene fills the gap. V gene TRBV13-1 combines with J gene TRBJ2-7, with TRBD1 identical over 7 bases. Germline CDR1 is NSHNY and CDR2 is SYGAGN. The CDR3 totals 14 residues. V trimming: 0 bases; J trimming: 5 bases; junction bases outside the gene matches: 5. The CDR3 bases that were read are TGTGCCAGCAGTGATGCACAGGGGAAGGATGAACAGTAC. Protein: CASSDAQGKDEQY. The entire CDR3 is CASSDAQGKDEQYF.

This clone has more than one count but fewer than ten. Any gene name here is a mouse gene name. Read data end 1 residue before the CDR3 end; the end is taken from the germline J gene. The chain links TRBV13-2 to TRBJ2-5, with unresolved D. Germline-derived CDR1 and CDR2 are NNHNN and SYGAGS (reference sequence). The CDR3 sequence is 12 residues long. V lost 0 bases and J lost 6, with 5 bases in between. The DNA read from the CDR3 is TGTGCCAGCGGTGATGCGTACGACACCCAGTAC. Translating it yields CASGDAYDTQY. In full, the CDR3 reads CASGDAYDTQYF.

This clone was seen more than once but under ten times. Genes and germline are mouse. Partial CDR3 DNA: TGTGCCTGGAGTCACAATTCTGGAAATACGCTCTAT. Translating it yields CAWSHNSGNTLY. The whole CDR3 sequence is CAWSHNSGNTLYF. This chain links TRBV31 with TRBJ1-3; D not resolved. The sequenced fragment ends 1 residue before the CDR3 boundary, so the rest is inferred from the germline J gene. Trimming left V 1 base short and J 0 bases short, with 4 bases between. There are 13 residues in the CDR3. Germline V gives CDR1 GKSSPN, CDR2 SITVG.